The 32 T cell receptor beta chains listed next were all sequenced from one sample in a study of cytomegalovirus exposure and HLA in healthy donors. The study ran its PCR with 60 Vbeta and 13 Jbeta primers. Measured with immunoSEQ multiplex PCR; TCRdb has only the in-frame clones, and not every one. The repertoire shows about 120,000 clones; the top ten hold 3.5% to 4.5%. Sequencing was performed on PBMCs. Receptor source: a man aged 25 to 40 in good health and CMV-seronegative.

The chain links TRBV18 to TRBJ2-3; a weak D match, TRBD1 (6 bases). CDR3 length equals 14 residues. Trimming shortened V by 2 bases and J by 5 bases, and 11 bases separated the two germline ends. Germline V gives CDR1 KGHSH, CDR2 LQKENI. The CDR3 sequence is CASSPGWGQDTQYF. The CDR3 DNA reads TGTGCCAGCTCACCAGGGTGGGGGCAAGATACGCAGTATTTT.

DNA for the CDR3: TGTGCCAGCAGCCCCCGACAGGGGGCCTACGAGCAGTACTTC. Translating gives CASSPRQGAYEQYF. The chain couples TRBV7-3 to TRBJ2-7; 9 bases align to TRBD1. V was pared by 5 bases and J by 2 bases, with 4 bases of the junction left unmatched. Germline assignment: CDR1 SGHTA and CDR2 FQGTGA. This CDR3 is 14 amino acids long.

This rearrangement joins TRBV9 to TRBJ2-1, with TRBD1 matching 8 bases. After removal of 3 bases from V and 9 bases from J, the junction contained 20 bases not matched to a gene. This CDR3 spans 18 amino acids. Germline CDR1 reads SGDLS; CDR2 reads YYNGEE. The DNA of the CDR3 is TGTGCCAGCAGCGCCCAACCCTTGACAGGGGCTCCTTCGGTTGAGCAGTTCTTC. It codes for CASSAQPLTGAPSVEQFF.

J is TRBJ1-5 and V is TRBV10-3; 7 nucleotides align to TRBD1. The CDR3 loop spans 15 amino acids. In germline, CDR1 is ENHRY, CDR2 SYGVKD. V lost 6 bases to trimming and J lost 2 bases; unmatched junction nucleotides: 7. CDR3 protein: CAISQTGDGNQPQHF. DNA of the CDR3: TGTGCCATCAGCCAAACAGGGGATGGCAATCAGCCCCAGCATTTT.

The gene calls are TRBV6-6 and TRBJ1-1, with 9 bases aligning to TRBD1. The CDR3 consists of 16 residues. The ends lost 0 bases at V and 5 bases at J; junction bases unmatched: 7. The germline V gene has CDR1 MNHNY and CDR2 SVGAGI (reference sequence). The CDR3 reads CASSYSGQGGRTEAFF. In nucleotides, the CDR3 is TGTGCCAGCAGTTACTCGGGACAGGGCGGTAGAACTGAAGCTTTCTTT.

The chain couples TRBV5-5 to TRBJ2-1; 7 nucleotides align to TRBD1. Germline-derived CDR1 and CDR2 are SGHKS and YYEKEE (reference sequence). This CDR3 comprises 14 residues. Trimming removed 2 bases from V and 4 bases from J; junction bases left unmatched: 3. CDR3 DNA sequence: TGTGCCAGCAGCTTCGGGACAGAATACAATGAGCAGTTCTTC. This sequence encodes CASSFGTEYNEQFF.

V usage is TRBV25-1 and J usage is TRBJ2-5, with a weak D call TRBD2 (5 bases). The CDR3 has 15 amino acids. Germline V gene data show CDR1 as MGHDK and CDR2 as SYGVNS. V dropped 4 bases and J dropped 8 bases, with 20 bases sitting between them. CDR3 residues: CASSGLRNLPETQYF. For the CDR3, the DNA is TGTGCCAGCAGTGGACTACGAAATCTCCCAGAAACCCAGTACTTC.

The rearrangement uses TRBV5-4 and TRBJ2-5; D is unclear. The germline gives CDR1 SGHNT, CDR2 YYREEE (reference sequence). V was clipped by 4 bases and J by 4 bases, with 11 bases between them. This CDR3 is built from 13 residues. The CDR3 loop is CASSPQAGETQYF. The DNA for the CDR3 is TGTGCCAGCAGCCCCCAGGCAGGAGAGACCCAGTACTTC.

V gene TRBV18 combines with J gene TRBJ1-6; weak D call: TRBD1 (5 bases). The CDR3 is made up of 15 amino acids. V lost 3 bases and J lost 5, with 11 bases in between. CDR1 is KGHSH, CDR2 LQKENI, per germline. Here the CDR3 reads CASSPAGQDNSPLHF. CDR3 nucleotide sequence: TGTGCCAGCTCACCGGCAGGGCAAGATAATTCACCCCTCCACTTT.

V gene TRBV11-2 combines with J gene TRBJ2-5; the match to TRBD1 covers 9 bases. Germline CDR1 SGHAT, CDR2 FQNNGV. Trimming at V came to 1 base and at J to 8 bases, leaving 11 bases not matched to a gene. The CDR3 extends over 16 amino acids. CDR3 nucleotide sequence: TGTGCCAGCAGCTTAGGGGGGGGACAGGGTCTGGATACCCAGTACTTC. Amino acids: CASSLGGGQGLDTQYF. The whole variable domain, remainder taken from reference TRBV11-2 and TRBJ2-5, is EAGVAQSPRYKIIEKRQSVAFWCNPISGHATLYWYQQILGQGPKLLIQFQNNGVVDDSQLPKDRFSAERLKGVDSTLKIQPAKLEDSAVYLCASSLGGGQGLDTQYFGPGTRLLVL.

The chain links TRBV14 to TRBJ1-1; 10 nucleotides line up with TRBD1. The V gene's germline CDR1 is SGHDN and CDR2 FVKESK. The V and J ends lost 4 bases and 11 bases, in that order; junction bases with no gene match: 7. CDR3 size: 13 residues. CDR3 coding DNA: TGTGCCAGCAGCCCAGACAGGGGGCACGAGGCTTTCTTT. Protein sequence: CASSPDRGHEAFF. The full variable domain, with the rest looked up from reference TRBV14 and TRBJ1-1, is EAGVTQFPSHSVIEKGQTVTLRCDPISGHDNLYWYRRVMGKEIKFLLHFVKESKQDESGMPNNRFLAERTGGTYSTLKVQPAELEDSGVYFCASSPDRGHEAFFGQGTRLTVV.

In DNA, the CDR3 is TGTGCCAGCAGCTTAGCGGGGGGGCGAAATGAGCAGTTCTTC. Amino acids: CASSLAGGRNEQFF. This chain connects TRBV5-4 to TRBJ2-1; the match to TRBD2 covers 10 bases. CDR1 is SGHNT and CDR2 is YYREEE in the germline V gene (reference sequence). V gave up 2 bases and J gave up 7 bases; unmatched junction bases: 3. The CDR3 is 14 residues long.

The rearrangement uses TRBV18 and TRBJ2-5; 9 bases agree with TRBD1. TRBJ2-7 explains the end of the DNA better; the J call may be wrong. This CDR3 spans 14 amino acids. Germline lookup yields CDR1 KGHSH and CDR2 LQKENI. CDR3 in amino acids: CASSSGTGSGEQYF. The CDR3 coding sequence is TGTGCCAGCTCATCCGGGACAGGGTCGGGCGAGCAGTACTTC.

The chain uses TRBV6-5 and TRBJ2-3; tentatively, D is TRBD1 (6 bases). Trimming shortened V by 6 bases and J by 0 bases, and 13 bases separated the two germline ends. Germline CDR1 MNHEY, CDR2 SVGAGI. This CDR3 comprises 15 residues. CDR3 residues: CASSSRGHSTDTQYF. The CDR3 coding sequence is TGTGCCAGCAGCTCTAGGGGACATAGCACAGATACGCAGTATTTT.

V gene TRBV4-2 combines with J gene TRBJ2-5; D gene unclear. The CDR3 has 12 amino acids. V lost 5 bases and J 5 bases, leaving 9 bases between the germline ends. Germline V CDR1 and CDR2: LGHNA, YNFKEQ. This CDR3 is CASSSPRETQYF. The CDR3 DNA is TGTGCCAGCAGCTCCCCCCGGGAGACCCAGTACTTC.

J is TRBJ1-1 and V is TRBV5-1; TRBD1 might be the D (5 bases). CDR3 length: 14 amino acids. CDR1 SGHRS and CDR2 YFSETQ come from the germline V gene. Between the trimmed V and J ends, which lost 0 bases and 4 bases, there was a span of 10 bases. CDR3 coding DNA: TGCGCCAGCAGCTTGGACAGGTTGGGCACTGAAGCTTTCTTT. Encoded protein: CASSLDRLGTEAFF.

This rearrangement joins TRBV9 to TRBJ1-1; D gene unclear. This CDR3 is built from 13 residues. In germline, CDR1 is SGDLS, CDR2 YYNGEE. V lost 3 bases to trimming and J lost 1 base, with 7 bases between them. The DNA of the CDR3 is TGTGCCAGCAGCGCCCGACAGAACACTGAAGCTTTCTTT. Its protein is CASSARQNTEAFF.

The genes are TRBV28 and TRBJ1-1; TRBD1 matches at 7 bases. The CDR3 totals 14 residues. V lost 9 bases, J lost 3 bases, and 10 bases stayed unmatched. Germline CDR1 reads MDHEN; CDR2 reads SYDVKM. The CDR3 DNA reads TGTGCCAGTCAAACAGGGGCCACCGACACTGAAGCTTTCTTT. Its translation is CASQTGATDTEAFF. The complete variable domain, with remaining parts taken from reference TRBV28 and TRBJ1-1, reads DVKVTQSSRYLVKRTGEKVFLECVQDMDHENMFWYRQDPGLGLRLIYFSYDVKMKEKGDIPEGYSVSREKKERFSLILESASTNQTSMYLCASQTGATDTEAFFGQGTRLTVV.

This sequence joins TRBV7-2 and TRBJ2-7; 8 positions match TRBD2. The CDR3 contains 13 residues. The germline CDR1 and CDR2 sequences are SGHTA and FQGNSA. Trimming at V came to 3 bases and at J to 4 bases, leaving 2 bases not matched to a gene. CDR3 sequence reads: CASSFSGAYEQYF. The CDR3 DNA follows: TGTGCCAGCAGCTTTAGCGGGGCTTACGAGCAGTACTTC.

The CDR3: CASRAGTAASPLHF. Here the CDR3 DNA reads TGTGCCAGCAGAGCCGGGACAGCAGCTTCACCCCTCCACTTT. The chain combines TRBV6-4 with TRBJ1-6; 7 bases match TRBD1. The ends lost 6 bases at V and 9 bases at J; junction bases unmatched: 8. The V gene's germline CDR1 is MRHNA and CDR2 SNTAGT. The CDR3 length is 14 residues.

This rearrangement joins TRBV6-1 to TRBJ2-7; possible D gene TRBD2, 6 bases. Germline V CDR1 and CDR2: MNHNS, SASEGT. Between the trimmed V and J ends, which lost 8 bases and 0 bases, there was a span of 11 bases. The CDR3 length is 13 residues. This chain's CDR3 is CASPAGSSYEQYF. The CDR3 DNA sequence: TGTGCCAGCCCGGCGGGAAGCTCCTACGAGCAGTACTTC.

Regarding this clone: Other DNA variants within this sample encode the same CDR3. The V and J genes are TRBV10-3 and TRBJ1-2, with TRBD1 identical over 11 bases. Germline CDR1 reads ENHRY; CDR2 reads SYGVKD. This CDR3 has 15 residues. The V gene end was trimmed by 7 bases and the J gene end by 4 bases; junction bases not matched to a gene: 8. The CDR3 reads CAITGTGTGGYGYTF. The CDR3 DNA sequence: TGTGCCATCACTGGAACCGGGACAGGGGGCTATGGCTACACCTTC.

This chain links TRBV5-1 with TRBJ2-2; 9 positions match TRBD1. CDR1 and CDR2 from the germline V gene are SGHRS and YFSETQ. CDR3 length equals 17 residues. The junction had 12 bases not matched to a gene; V was cut back by 4 bases and J by 5 bases. CDR3 sequence: CASSRGVGTGRTGELFF. The CDR3 DNA reads TGCGCCAGCAGCCGGGGGGTCGGGACAGGGAGAACCGGGGAGCTGTTTTTT.

CDR3 sequence: CSVQHRGSTDTQYF. The CDR3 DNA is TGCAGCGTGCAACACAGGGGAAGCACAGATACGCAGTATTTT. This chain joins TRBV29-1 and TRBJ2-3, with 7 bases matching TRBD1. V lost 6 bases, J lost 0 bases, and 6 bases stayed unmatched. This CDR3 contains 14 residues. Germline assignment: CDR1 SQVTM and CDR2 ANQGSEA.

This chain uses TRBV7-9 with TRBJ1-2; 9 positions match TRBD1. The germline V gene has CDR1 SEHNR and CDR2 FQNEAQ (reference sequence). The J segment lost 5 bases and the V segment lost 3 bases, leaving 7 bases of the junction unmatched. The CDR3 contains 15 residues. The CDR3 DNA is TGTGCCAGCAGCTTCGGACAGGGGATTGAGTATGGCTACACCTTC. This codes for CASSFGQGIEYGYTF.

This sequence joins TRBV4-1 and TRBJ1-1, with D tentatively TRBD1 (5 bases). Between the trimmed V and J ends, which lost 2 bases and 12 bases, there was a span of 10 bases. Germline values: CDR1 MGHRA, CDR2 YSYEKL. CDR3 length equals 11 residues. CDR3 loop: CASSQSQGTFF. The CDR3 DNA sequence: TGCGCCAGCAGCCAATCGCAGGGAACTTTCTTT.

This rearrangement joins TRBV15 to TRBJ1-5; TRBD1 agrees at 7 bases. This CDR3 is 14 amino acids long. Trimming removed 6 bases from V and 4 bases from J; junction bases left unmatched: 6. From germline, CDR1 is LNHNV and CDR2 YYDKDF (reference sequence). The CDR3 is CATSDRALNQPQHF. The CDR3 DNA sequence: TGTGCCACCAGTGACAGGGCTCTAAATCAGCCCCAGCATTTT.

CDR3 region: CSARQGVEAFF. CDR3 DNA sequence: TGCAGTGCAAGACAGGGTGTGGAAGCTTTCTTT. This chain connects TRBV20-1 to TRBJ1-1; the match to TRBD1 covers 7 bases. Germline loops: CDR1 DFQATT, CDR2 SNEGSKA (reference sequence). Trimming cost V 6 bases and J 8 bases; bases outside gene matches: 6. This CDR3 comprises 11 residues.

The J gene is TRBJ2-7, the V gene TRBV6-5; D not certain. The CDR3 sequence is 13 residues long. Germline CDR1 reads MNHEY; CDR2 reads SVGAGI. V lost 0 bases and J lost 4, with 7 bases in between. CDR3 in amino acids: CASSYSFRYEQYF. In DNA form, the CDR3 reads TGTGCCAGCAGTTACTCGTTCCGTTACGAGCAGTACTTC.

The rearrangement joins TRBV7-3 to TRBJ1-3, with D perhaps matching TRBD1 (6 bases). The germline V gene encodes CDR1 SGHTA and CDR2 FQGTGA. The CDR3 length is 14 residues. The germline V and J ends were trimmed by 5 bases and 4 bases, with 12 bases remaining between them. The CDR3 DNA reads TGTGCCAGCAGCCCAGGGGCAGTCGGAAACACCATATATTTT. Translation: CASSPGAVGNTIYF.

The chain recombines TRBV7-9 with TRBJ2-7; a possible D gene is TRBD1 (6 bases). V shed 0 bases and J shed 6 bases, with 12 bases lying between them. CDR1 is SEHNR and CDR2 is FQNEAQ in the germline V gene (reference sequence). This CDR3 has 14 amino acids. In DNA, the CDR3 is TGTGCCAGCAGCTTAGCAGGGGGAGAGGCCGAGCAGTACTTC. It is translated as CASSLAGGEAEQYF.

The chain is built from TRBV6-6 and TRBJ2-1, with D perhaps matching TRBD1 (7 bases). Trimming pared 6 bases from V and 9 bases from J, leaving 24 bases between. This CDR3 has 16 residues. The germline gives CDR1 MNHNY, CDR2 SVGAGI (reference sequence). The CDR3 is CASSPAGSQGVGEQFF. The DNA for the CDR3 is TGTGCCAGCAGCCCAGCGGGTTCGCAGGGGGTCGGTGAGCAGTTCTTC.